The following is a TCR beta chain sequence with its context. Its antigen is currently unknown. These data originate in a study of cytomegalovirus exposure and HLA in healthy donors. Study conclusions and caveats: One cluster of highly shared sequence variants probably arose as a sequencing artifact. A prior analysis recorded that most TCR beta V segments were productive about 87% or about 30% of the time.

This CDR3 comprises 14 residues. Looked up from germline, CDR1 is GTSNPN and CDR2 is SVGIG (reference sequence). PCR involved 60 Vbeta and 13 Jbeta primers. Produced via immunoSEQ multiplex PCR; TCRdb's table is partial and in-frame only. This sample yields 250,000 to 350,000 clones, of which about nine tenths are seen a single time; roughly 4% belongs to the top ten. The V gene is TRBV30, the J gene TRBJ2-5, with TRBD2 matching 9 bases. The J call is doubtful: the DNA matches TRBJ2-7 better. Sequencing used PBMCs. The source is a man aged 35-49 years in good health and CMV-seropositive. CDR3 protein: CAWVDAGGPYEQYF. The CDR3 region has the DNA TGTGCCTGGGTTGATGCGGGAGGGCCCTACGAGCAGTACTTC.